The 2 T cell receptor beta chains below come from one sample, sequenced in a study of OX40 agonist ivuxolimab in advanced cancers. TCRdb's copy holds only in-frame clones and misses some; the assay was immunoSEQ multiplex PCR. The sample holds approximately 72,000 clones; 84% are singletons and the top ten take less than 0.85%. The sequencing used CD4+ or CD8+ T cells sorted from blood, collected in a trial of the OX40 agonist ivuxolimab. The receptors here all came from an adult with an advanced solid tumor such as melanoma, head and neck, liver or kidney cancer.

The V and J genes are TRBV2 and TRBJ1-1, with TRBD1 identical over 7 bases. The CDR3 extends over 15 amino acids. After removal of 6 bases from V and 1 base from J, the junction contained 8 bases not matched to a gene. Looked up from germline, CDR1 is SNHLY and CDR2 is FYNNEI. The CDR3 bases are TGTGCCAGCAGAGTTTCCGGGACAGCGAACACTGAAGCTTTCTTT. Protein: CASRVSGTANTEAFF.

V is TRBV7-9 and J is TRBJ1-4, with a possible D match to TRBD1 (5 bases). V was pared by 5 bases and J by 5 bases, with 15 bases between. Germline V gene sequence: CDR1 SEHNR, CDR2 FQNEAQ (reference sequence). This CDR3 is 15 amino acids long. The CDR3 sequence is CASSPRGRENEKLFF. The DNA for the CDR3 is TGTGCCAGCAGCCCCCGGGGACGGGAAAATGAAAAACTGTTTTTT. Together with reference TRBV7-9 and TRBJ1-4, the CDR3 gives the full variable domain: DTGVSQNPRHKITKRGQNVTFRCDPISEHNRLYWYRQTLGQGPEFLTYFQNEAQLEKSRLLSDRFSAERPKGSFSTLEIQRTEQGDSAMYLCASSPRGRENEKLFFGSGTQLSVL.